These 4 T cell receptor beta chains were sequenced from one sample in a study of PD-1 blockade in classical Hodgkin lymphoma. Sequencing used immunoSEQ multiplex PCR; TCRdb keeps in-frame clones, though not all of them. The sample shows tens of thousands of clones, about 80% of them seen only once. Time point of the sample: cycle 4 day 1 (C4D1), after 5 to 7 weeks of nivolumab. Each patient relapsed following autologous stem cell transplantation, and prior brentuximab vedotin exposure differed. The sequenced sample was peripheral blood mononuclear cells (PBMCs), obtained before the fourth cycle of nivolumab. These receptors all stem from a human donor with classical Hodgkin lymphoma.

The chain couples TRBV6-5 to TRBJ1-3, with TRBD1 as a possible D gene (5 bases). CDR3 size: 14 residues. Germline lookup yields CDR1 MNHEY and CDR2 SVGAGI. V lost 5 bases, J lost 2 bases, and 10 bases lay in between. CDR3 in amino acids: CASSNGQAGNTIYF. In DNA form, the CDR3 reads TGTGCCAGCAGTAACGGACAAGCTGGAAACACCATATATTTT.

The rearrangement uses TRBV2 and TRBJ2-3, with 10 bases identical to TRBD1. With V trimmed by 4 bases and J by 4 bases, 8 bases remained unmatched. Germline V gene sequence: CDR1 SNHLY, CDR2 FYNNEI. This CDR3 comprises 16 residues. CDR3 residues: CASSAPGQGIADTQYF. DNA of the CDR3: TGTGCCAGCAGTGCACCGGGACAGGGGATTGCAGATACGCAGTATTTT.

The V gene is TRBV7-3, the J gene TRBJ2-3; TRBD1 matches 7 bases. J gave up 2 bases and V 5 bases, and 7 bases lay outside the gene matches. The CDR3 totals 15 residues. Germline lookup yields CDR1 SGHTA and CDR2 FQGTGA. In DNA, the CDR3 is TGTGCCAGCAGCCGAGGGGGCGAAAACACAGATACGCAGTATTTT. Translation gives CASSRGGENTDTQYF.

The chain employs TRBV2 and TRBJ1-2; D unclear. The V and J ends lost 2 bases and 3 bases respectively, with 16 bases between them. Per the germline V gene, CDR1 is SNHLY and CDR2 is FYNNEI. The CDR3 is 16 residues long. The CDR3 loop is CASSEYQGPEDYGYTF. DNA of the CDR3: TGTGCCAGCAGTGAATATCAAGGTCCAGAAGACTATGGCTACACCTTC.